This T cell receptor (beta chain) was captured by sequencing in a study of shared clonotypes between healthy human individuals. Whole-study results and caveats: Larger estimated richness was generally seen in naive subsets than in memory subsets.

Using immunoSEQ multiplex PCR, the repertoire was profiled, and TCRdb retains in-frame clones only, with some absent. The sample consists of around 2.1 million clones, 90% to 97% of them appearing once. This clone was found once. Its specificity is unknown. Between the trimmed V and J ends, which lost 0 bases and 13 bases, there was a span of 7 bases. Germline values: CDR1 MGHRA, CDR2 YSYEKL. This CDR3 has 11 amino acids. The rearrangement uses TRBV4-1 and TRBJ2-1; D is uncertain. This sequence was found in a young man in good health. The material sequenced was naive CD4+ T cells sorted from blood. Sample subset: CD45RA+ positively selected. The DNA of the CDR3 is TGCGCCAGCAGCCAAGATCAGACTCAGTTCTTC. Translating gives CASSQDQTQFF.